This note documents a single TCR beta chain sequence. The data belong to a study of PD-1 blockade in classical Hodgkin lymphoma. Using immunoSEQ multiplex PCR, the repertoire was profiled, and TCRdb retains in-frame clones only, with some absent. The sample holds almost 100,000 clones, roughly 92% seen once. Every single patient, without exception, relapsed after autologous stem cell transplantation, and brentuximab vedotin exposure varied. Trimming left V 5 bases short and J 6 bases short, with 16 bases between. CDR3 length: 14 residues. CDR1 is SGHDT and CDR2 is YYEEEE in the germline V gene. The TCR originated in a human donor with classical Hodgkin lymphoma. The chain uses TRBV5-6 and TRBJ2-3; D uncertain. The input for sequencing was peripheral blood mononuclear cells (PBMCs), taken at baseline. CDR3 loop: CASRTVRASDTQYF. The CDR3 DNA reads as TGTGCCAGCAGGACCGTTAGGGCCTCTGATACGCAGTATTTT.